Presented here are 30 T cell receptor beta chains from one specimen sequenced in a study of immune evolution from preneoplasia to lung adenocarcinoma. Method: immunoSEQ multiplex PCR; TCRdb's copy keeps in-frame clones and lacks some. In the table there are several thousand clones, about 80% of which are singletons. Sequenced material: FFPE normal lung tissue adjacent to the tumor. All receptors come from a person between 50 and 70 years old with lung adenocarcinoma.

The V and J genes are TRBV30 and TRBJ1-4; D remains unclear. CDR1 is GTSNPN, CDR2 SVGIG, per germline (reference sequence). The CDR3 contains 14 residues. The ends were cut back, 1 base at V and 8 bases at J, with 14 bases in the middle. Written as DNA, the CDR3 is TGTGCCTGGAGTGGTCTGGGAGGTGGCGAAAAACTGTTTTTT. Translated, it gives CAWSGLGGGEKLFF.

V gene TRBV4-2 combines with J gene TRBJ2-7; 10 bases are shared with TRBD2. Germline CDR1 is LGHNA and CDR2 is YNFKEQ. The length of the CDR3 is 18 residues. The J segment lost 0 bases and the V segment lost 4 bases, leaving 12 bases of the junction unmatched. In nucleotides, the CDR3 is TGTGCCAGCAGCCCTGGTAGCGGGAGGCCTTCTGGCTCCTACGAGCAGTACTTC. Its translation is CASSPGSGRPSGSYEQYF.

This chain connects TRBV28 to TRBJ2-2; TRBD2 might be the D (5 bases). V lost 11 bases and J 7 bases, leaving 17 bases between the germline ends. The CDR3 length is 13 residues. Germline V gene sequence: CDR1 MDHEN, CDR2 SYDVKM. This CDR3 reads CASGFPGIGELFF. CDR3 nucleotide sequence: TGTGCCTCCGGATTTCCGGGGATCGGGGAGCTGTTTTTT.

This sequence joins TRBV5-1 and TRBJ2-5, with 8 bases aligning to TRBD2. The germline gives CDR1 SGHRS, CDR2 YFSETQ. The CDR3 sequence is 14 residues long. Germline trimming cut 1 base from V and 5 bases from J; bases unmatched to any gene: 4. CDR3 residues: CASSLREGRETQYF. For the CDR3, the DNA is TGCGCCAGCAGCTTGCGGGAGGGCCGCGAGACCCAGTACTTC.

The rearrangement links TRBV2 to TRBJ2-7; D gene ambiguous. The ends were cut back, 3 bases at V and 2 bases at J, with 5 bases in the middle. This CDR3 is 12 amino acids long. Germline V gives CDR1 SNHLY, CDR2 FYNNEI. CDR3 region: CASSDVAYEQYF. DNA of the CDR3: TGTGCCAGCAGTGATGTCGCCTACGAGCAGTACTTC.

The CDR3 bases are TGTGCCAGCAGCTTCGGGACTAGCAGCGAGACCCAGTACTTC. Translating gives CASSFGTSSETQYF. V and J are TRBV11-2 and TRBJ2-5, with 9 positions matching TRBD2. CDR1 and CDR2 from the germline V gene are SGHAT and FQNNGV. CDR3 length equals 14 residues. Unmatched junction bases numbered 4, after V lost 3 bases and J lost 5 bases.

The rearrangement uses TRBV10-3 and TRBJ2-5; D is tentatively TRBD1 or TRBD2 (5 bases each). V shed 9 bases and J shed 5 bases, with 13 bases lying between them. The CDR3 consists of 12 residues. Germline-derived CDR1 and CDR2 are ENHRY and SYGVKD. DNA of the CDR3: TGTGCCATGGGACCCGGAGGCGAGACCCAGTACTTC. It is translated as CAMGPGGETQYF.

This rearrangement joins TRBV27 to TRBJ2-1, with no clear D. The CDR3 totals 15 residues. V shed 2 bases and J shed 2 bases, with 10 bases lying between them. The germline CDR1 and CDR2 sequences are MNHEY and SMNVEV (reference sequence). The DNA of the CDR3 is TGTGCCAGCAGTTTAATGATAAACGCCTACAATGAGCAGTTCTTC. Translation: CASSLMINAYNEQFF.

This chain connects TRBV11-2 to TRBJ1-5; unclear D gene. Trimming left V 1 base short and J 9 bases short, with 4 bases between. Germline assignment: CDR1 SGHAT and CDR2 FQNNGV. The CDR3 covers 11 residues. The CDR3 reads CASSLGGPQHF. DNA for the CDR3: TGTGCCAGCAGCTTAGGGGGGCCCCAGCATTTT.

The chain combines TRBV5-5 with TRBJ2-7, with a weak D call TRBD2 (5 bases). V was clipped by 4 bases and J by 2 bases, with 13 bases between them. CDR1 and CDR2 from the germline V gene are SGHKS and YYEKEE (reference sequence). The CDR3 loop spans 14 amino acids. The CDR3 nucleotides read TGTGCCAGCAGCCCGGAGGCGTCCACCTACGAGCAGTACTTC. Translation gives CASSPEASTYEQYF.

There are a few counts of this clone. Written as DNA, the CDR3 is TGTGCCAGCAGCCTCGGACAGGGCAACATTCAGTACTTC. This translates into CASSLGQGNIQYF. The chain has TRBV5-4 and TRBJ2-4; 8 positions match TRBD1. Germline CDR1 is SGHNT and CDR2 is YYREEE (reference sequence). The CDR3 spans 13 residues. The J segment lost 7 bases and the V segment lost 4 bases, leaving 4 bases of the junction unmatched.

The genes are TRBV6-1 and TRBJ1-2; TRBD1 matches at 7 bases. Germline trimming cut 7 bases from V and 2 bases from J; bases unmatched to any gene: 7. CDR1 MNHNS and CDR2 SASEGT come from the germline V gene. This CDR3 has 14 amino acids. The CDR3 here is CASTPGDSNYGYTF. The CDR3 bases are TGTGCCAGCACCCCCGGGGACAGCAACTATGGCTACACCTTC.

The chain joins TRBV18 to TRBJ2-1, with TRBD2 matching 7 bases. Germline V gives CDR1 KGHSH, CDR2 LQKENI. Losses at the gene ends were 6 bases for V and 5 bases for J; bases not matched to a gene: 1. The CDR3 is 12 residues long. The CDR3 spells CASSRENNEQFF. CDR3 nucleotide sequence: TGTGCCAGCTCGCGGGAGAACAATGAGCAGTTCTTC. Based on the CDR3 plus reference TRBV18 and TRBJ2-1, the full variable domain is NAGVMQNPRHLVRRRGQEARLRCSPMKGHSHVYWYRQLPEEGLKFMVYLQKENIIDESGMPKERFSAEFPKEGPSILRIQQVVRGDSAAYFCASSRENNEQFFGPGTRLTVL.

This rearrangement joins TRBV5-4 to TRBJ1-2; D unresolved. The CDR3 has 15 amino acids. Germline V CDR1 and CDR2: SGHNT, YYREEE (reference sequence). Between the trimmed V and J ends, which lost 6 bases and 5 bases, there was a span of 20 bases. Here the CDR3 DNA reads TGTGCCAGCACCGTTGGCACGGTTCGGGGTTATGGCTACACCTTC. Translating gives CASTVGTVRGYGYTF. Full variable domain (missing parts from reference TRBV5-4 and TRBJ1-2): ETGVTQSPTHLIKTRGQQVTLRCSSQSGHNTVSWYQQALGQGPQFIFQYYREEENGRGNFPPRFSGLQFPNYSSELNVNALELDDSALYLCASTVGTVRGYGYTFGSGTRLTVV.

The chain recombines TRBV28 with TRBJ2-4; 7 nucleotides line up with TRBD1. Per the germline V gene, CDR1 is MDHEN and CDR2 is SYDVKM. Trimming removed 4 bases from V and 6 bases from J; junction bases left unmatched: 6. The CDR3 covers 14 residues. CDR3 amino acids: CASSWARGSNIQYF. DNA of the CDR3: TGTGCCAGCAGTTGGGCCAGGGGGTCAAACATTCAGTACTTC.

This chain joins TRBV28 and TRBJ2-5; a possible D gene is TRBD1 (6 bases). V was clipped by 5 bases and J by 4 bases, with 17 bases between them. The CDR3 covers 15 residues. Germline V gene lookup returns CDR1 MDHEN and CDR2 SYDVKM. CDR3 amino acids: CASSPGWGQRETQYF. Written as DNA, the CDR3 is TGTGCCAGCAGTCCTGGTTGGGGGCAGCGAGAGACCCAGTACTTC.

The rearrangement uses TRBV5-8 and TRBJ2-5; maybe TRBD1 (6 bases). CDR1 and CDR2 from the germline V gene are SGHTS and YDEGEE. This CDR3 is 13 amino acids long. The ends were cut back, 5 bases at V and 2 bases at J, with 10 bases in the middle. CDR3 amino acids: CASSRGQQETQYF. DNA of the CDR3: TGTGCCAGCAGTAGAGGACAGCAAGAGACCCAGTACTTC. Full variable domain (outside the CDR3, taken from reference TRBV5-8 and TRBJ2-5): EAGVTQSPTHLIKTRGQQATLRCSPISGHTSVYWYQQALGLGLQFLLWYDEGEERNRGNFPPRFSGRQFPNYSSELNVNALELEDSALYLCASSRGQQETQYFGPGTRLLVL.

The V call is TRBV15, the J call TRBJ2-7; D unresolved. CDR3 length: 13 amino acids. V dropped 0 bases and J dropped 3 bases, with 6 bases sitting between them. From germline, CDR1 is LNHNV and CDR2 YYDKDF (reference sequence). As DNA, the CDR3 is TGTGCCACCAGCAGAGATCGTTTCTACGAGCAGTACTTC. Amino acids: CATSRDRFYEQYF.

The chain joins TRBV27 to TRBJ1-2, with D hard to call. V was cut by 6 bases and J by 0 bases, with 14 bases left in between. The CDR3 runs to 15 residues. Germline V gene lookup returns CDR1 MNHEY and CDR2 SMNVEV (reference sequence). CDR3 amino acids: CASRRKGYANYGYTF. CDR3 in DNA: TGTGCCAGCAGACGAAAAGGGTACGCTAACTATGGCTACACCTTC.

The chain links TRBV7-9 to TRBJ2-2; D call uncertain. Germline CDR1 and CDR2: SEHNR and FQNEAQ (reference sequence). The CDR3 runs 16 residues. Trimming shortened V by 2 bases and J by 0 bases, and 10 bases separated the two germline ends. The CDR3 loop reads CASSLSWGTNTGELFF. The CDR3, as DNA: TGTGCCAGCAGCTTATCGTGGGGAACGAACACCGGGGAGCTGTTTTTT.

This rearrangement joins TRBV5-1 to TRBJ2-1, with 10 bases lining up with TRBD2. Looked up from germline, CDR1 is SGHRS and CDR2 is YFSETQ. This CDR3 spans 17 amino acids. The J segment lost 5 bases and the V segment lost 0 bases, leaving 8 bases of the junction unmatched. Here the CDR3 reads CASSLGAGGPGDNEQFF. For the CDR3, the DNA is TGCGCCAGCAGCTTGGGAGCGGGAGGGCCAGGGGACAATGAGCAGTTCTTC.

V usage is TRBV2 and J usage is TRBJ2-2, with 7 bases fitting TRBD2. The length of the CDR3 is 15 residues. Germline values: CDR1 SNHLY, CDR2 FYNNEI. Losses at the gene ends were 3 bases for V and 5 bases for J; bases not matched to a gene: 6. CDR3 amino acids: CASSELAAGTGELFF. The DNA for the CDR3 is TGTGCCAGCAGTGAGCTAGCGGCGGGGACCGGGGAGCTGTTTTTT.

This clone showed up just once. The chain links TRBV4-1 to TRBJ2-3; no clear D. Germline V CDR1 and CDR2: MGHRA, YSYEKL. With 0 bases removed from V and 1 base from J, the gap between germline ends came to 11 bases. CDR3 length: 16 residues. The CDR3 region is CASSQDEGFGTDTQYF. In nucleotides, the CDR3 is TGCGCCAGCAGCCAAGATGAAGGGTTCGGCACAGATACGCAGTATTTT.

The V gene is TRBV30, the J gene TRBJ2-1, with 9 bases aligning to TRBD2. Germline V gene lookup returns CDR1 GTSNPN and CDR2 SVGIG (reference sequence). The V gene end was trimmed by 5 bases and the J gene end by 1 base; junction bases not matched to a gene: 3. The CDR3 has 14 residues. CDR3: CAWLAGLSYNEQFF. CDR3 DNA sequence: TGTGCCTGGCTAGCGGGATTATCCTACAATGAGCAGTTCTTC.

This CDR3 is CASTLPRGAQHF. In DNA, the CDR3 is TGTGCCAGCACCCTCCCTCGAGGGGCCCAGCATTTT. The J gene is TRBJ1-5, the V gene TRBV28; D is possibly TRBD1 (5 bases). V lost 7 bases and J 11 bases, leaving 15 bases between the germline ends. Germline CDR1 MDHEN, CDR2 SYDVKM. The CDR3 runs 12 residues.

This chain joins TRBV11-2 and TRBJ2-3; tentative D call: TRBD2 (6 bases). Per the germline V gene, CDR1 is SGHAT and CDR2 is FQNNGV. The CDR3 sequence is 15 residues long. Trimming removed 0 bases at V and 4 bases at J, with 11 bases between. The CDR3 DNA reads TGTGCCAGCAGCTTAGATCGGGGGTATCCAGATACGCAGTATTTT. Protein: CASSLDRGYPDTQYF.

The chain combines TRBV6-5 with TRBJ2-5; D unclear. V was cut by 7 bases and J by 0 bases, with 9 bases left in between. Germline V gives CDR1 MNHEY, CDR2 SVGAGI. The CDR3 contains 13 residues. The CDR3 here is CASKGLYQETQYF. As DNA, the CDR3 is TGTGCCAGCAAGGGCCTGTACCAAGAGACCCAGTACTTC.

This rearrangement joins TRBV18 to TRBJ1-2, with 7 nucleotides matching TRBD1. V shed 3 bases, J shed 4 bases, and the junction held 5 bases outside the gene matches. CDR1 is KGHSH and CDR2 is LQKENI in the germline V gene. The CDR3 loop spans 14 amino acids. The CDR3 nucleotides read TGTGCCAGCTCACCCGAGACAGGGTCCTATGGCTACACCTTC. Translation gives CASSPETGSYGYTF.

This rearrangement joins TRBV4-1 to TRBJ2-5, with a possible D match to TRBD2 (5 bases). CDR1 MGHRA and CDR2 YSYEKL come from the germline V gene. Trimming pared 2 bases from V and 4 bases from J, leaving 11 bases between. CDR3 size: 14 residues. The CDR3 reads CASSQRENPETQYF. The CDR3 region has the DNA TGCGCCAGCAGCCAAAGGGAGAATCCAGAGACCCAGTACTTC.

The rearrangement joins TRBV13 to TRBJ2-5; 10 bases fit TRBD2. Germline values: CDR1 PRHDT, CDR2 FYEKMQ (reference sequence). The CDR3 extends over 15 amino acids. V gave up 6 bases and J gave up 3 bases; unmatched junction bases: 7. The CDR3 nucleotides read TGTGCCAGCAGTCTAGGTGGACTAGCGGAAGAGACCCAGTACTTC. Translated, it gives CASSLGGLAEETQYF.